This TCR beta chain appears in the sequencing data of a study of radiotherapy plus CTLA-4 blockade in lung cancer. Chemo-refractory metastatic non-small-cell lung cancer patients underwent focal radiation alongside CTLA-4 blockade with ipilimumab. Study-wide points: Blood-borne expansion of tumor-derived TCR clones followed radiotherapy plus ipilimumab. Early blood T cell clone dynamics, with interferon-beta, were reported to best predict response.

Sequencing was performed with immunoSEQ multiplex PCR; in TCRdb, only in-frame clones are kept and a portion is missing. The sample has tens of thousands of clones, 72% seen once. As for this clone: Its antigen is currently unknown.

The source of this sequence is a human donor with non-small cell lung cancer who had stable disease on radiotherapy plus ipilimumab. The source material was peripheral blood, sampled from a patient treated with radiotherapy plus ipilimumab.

CDR3 bases: TGTGCCAGCAGCTTACCGGCGGGGAATTCCTACGAGCAGTACTTC. It codes for CASSLPAGNSYEQYF. The V call is TRBV7-9, the J call TRBJ2-7; tentative D call: TRBD2 (6 bases). The CDR3 loop spans 15 amino acids. From germline, CDR1 is SEHNR and CDR2 FQNEAQ (reference sequence). Trimming removed 2 bases at V and 1 base at J, with 12 bases between.